This entry concerns a single T cell receptor (beta chain). This record belongs to a study of cytomegalovirus exposure and HLA in healthy donors. The primer mix had 60 Vbeta and 13 Jbeta primers. The table came from immunoSEQ multiplex PCR; TCRdb's copy has only in-frame clones and leaves some out. The sample includes roughly 130,000 clones, over 60% of them seen just once. The CDR3 has 16 amino acids. The clonotype comes from a male donor in good health and CMV-seropositive. The genes are TRBV21-1 and TRBJ2-2; the table gives TRBD1 as D, unverified against the DNA. TRBV21-1 is an annotated pseudogene. The specimen sequenced was PBMCs. CDR3: CASSSKDRGGTGELFF. The CDR3 bases are TGTGCCAGCAGCAGTAAGGACAGGGGGGGCACCGGGGAGCTGTTTTTT.